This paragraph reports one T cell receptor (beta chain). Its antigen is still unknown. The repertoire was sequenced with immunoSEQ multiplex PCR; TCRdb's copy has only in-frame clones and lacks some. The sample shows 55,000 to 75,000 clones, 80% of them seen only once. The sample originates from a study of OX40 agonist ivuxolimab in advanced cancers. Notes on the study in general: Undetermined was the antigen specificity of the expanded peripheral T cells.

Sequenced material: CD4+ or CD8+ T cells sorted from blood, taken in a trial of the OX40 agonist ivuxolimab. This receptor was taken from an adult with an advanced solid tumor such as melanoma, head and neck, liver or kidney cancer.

CDR3 loop: CASSARGGDNEQFF. Written as DNA, the CDR3 is TGTGCCAGCAGCGCGAGGGGGGGCGACAATGAGCAGTTCTTC. The chain uses TRBV7-9 and TRBJ2-1; TRBD2 is a possible D gene (7 bases). Germline CDR1 SEHNR, CDR2 FQNEAQ (reference sequence). The CDR3 is made up of 14 amino acids. Trimming took 5 bases from V and 5 from J, leaving 13 bases between them.